The sequence of this T cell receptor beta chain was determined in a study of T cells in Graves' hyperthyroidism and ophthalmopathy. The CDR3 is made up of 14 amino acids. The V and J ends lost 0 bases and 0 bases respectively, with 4 bases between them. Germline V gene lookup returns CDR1 SGHRS and CDR2 YFSETQ. Those patients with uncontrolled infection, other autoimmune disease, pregnancy or lactation were excluded. It was 10 ml of fresh peripheral blood that supplied the PBMCs. This clonotype was picked up many times. The investigators amplified TCR beta CDR3 regions from RNA transcripts. Researchers ran a first-round RT-PCR on the TCR CDR3 using the HTBI primer set. TCRdb re-called the multiplex PCR reads through MiXCR, storing one row per CDR3 protein. This sample carries 410,000 or so distinct CDR3 sequences, 14% to 15% of them seen once, and the ten largest clones take less than 15%.

The chain uses TRBV5-1 and TRBJ1-3; D is uncertain. Sequencing used blood. This clonotype was sampled from a man aged 18 to 30 with Graves' ophthalmopathy. The CDR3 sequence: CASSLAGSGNTIYF. DNA for the CDR3: TGCGCCAGCAGCTTGGCAGGCTCTGGAAACACCATATATTTT. The full variable domain, completed using reference TRBV5-1 and TRBJ1-3, is KAGVTQTPRYLIKTRGQQVTLSCSPISGHRSVSWYQQTPGQGLQFLFEYFSETQRNKGNFPGRFSGRQFSNSRSEMNVSTLELGDSALYLCASSLAGSGNTIYFGEGSWLTVV.